This record looks at one T cell receptor (beta chain) sequence and its context. The table lists this clonotype with many counts. No cognate antigen has been identified for it. No much larger clone is present one base from it, and per-base qualities are unavailable. The run used an Illumina HiSeq 1500. TCRdb handled the public reads itself, with Q25 trimming in fastp and clone calling in MiXCR, and kept productive beta chains. Records with the same CDR3 protein are collapsed into one entry carrying the most frequent genes and DNA. Present in this sample are fewer than 200,000 distinct CDR3 sequences, more than 9% of which were seen just once. 4.6% of the sample is taken by the ten largest. This sample was included in a study of T cell repertoires in cytomegalovirus infection (dated by TCRdb to the late 2010s). Some background on the complete study: The HLA type of each donor mattered for the analysis, because public TCR beta signatures pointed to carriage of CMV infection along with the matching HLA type.

The cysteine opens and the phenylalanine closes a CDR3 of 17 amino acids. Only CDR3 DNA is held: 51 bases, read in frame from base 1. V and J lose 4 bases and 7 bases, and a span of 26 bases separates them. The CDR1 and CDR2 encoded by the germline V gene are SGHTA and FQGNSA. The investigation overall reported the following: Cumulative frequency of public TCR beta family members discriminated carriers of CMV infection plus the relevant HLA type in this cohort and an independent approximately 370-donor cohort. The ex vivo response was dominated by HLA-C-restricted CMV-specific TCR beta clonotypes, which also provided the single most frequent clonotype in two of eight donors.

This TCR was sampled from a human donor in good health (CMV status not recorded). Some clones in this sample may be carry-over from other donors' samples. The V and J segments used are TRBV7-2 and TRBJ2-7; the D match is possibly TRBD1 or TRBD2, with 5 bases aligned in each. Sequencing was performed on PBMCs. The DNA sequence reads TGTGCCAGCAGCTCCAGTCCCTACCGGGACCCTCAAGGAGAGCAGTACTTC. Its translation is CASSSSPYRDPQGEQYF.